Below are 31 T cell receptor beta chains sequenced from a single sample in a study of blood T cell repertoires in COVID-19. This table comes from immunoSEQ multiplex PCR, and its TCRdb copy is limited to in-frame clones, with some not included. The repertoire consists of approximately 80,000 clones, with around 77% occurring once and the leading ten covering 15% to 20%. Specimen: peripheral blood. These receptors were obtained from a man aged 70-80 years with active or convalescent COVID-19.

The rearrangement uses TRBV28 and TRBJ1-1; tentatively, D is TRBD1 (5 bases). Germline V lookup: CDR1 MDHEN, CDR2 SYDVKM. The CDR3 is made up of 16 amino acids. V was pared by 6 bases and J by 3 bases, with 20 bases between. The CDR3 sequence is CASRPLAGFGDTEAFF. As DNA, the CDR3 is TGTGCCAGCAGGCCTCTCGCAGGGTTTGGGGACACTGAAGCTTTCTTT.

The gene calls are TRBV28 and TRBJ1-4, with TRBD1 identical over 9 bases. This CDR3 has 14 residues. The ends lost 6 bases at V and 8 bases at J; junction bases unmatched: 7. The germline CDR1 and CDR2 sequences are MDHEN and SYDVKM. CDR3 residues: CASSLGQGHEKLFF. The CDR3 DNA sequence: TGTGCCAGCAGCCTCGGACAGGGGCACGAAAAACTGTTTTTT.

Here the CDR3 DNA reads TGTGCCAGTAGTATCGCGGCAGGGGCTGGAAACACCATATATTTT. It specifies CASSIAAGAGNTIYF. V and J are TRBV19 and TRBJ1-3; TRBD1 is a possible D gene (6 bases). The CDR3 extends over 15 amino acids. Trimming took off 3 bases at V and 2 bases at J, with 11 bases between the two ends. Germline CDR1 and CDR2: LNHDA and SQIVND (reference sequence).

In its sample, this clone was seen a few times. The chain couples TRBV5-4 to TRBJ1-2; 7 bases agree with TRBD1. CDR3 length equals 14 residues. Germline trimming cut 3 bases from V and 0 bases from J; bases unmatched to any gene: 2. In germline, CDR1 is SGHNT, CDR2 YYREEE (reference sequence). This chain's CDR3 is CASSSGGTNYGYTF. The CDR3 bases are TGTGCCAGCAGCTCAGGGGGGACTAACTATGGCTACACCTTC.

This chain links TRBV6-6 with TRBJ1-4, with 7 bases aligning to TRBD1. J gave up 6 bases and V 2 bases, and 3 bases lay outside the gene matches. Germline V gene data show CDR1 as MNHNY and CDR2 as SVGAGI (reference sequence). CDR3 length equals 14 residues. DNA of the CDR3: TGTGCCAGCAGTTACGCAGGGGGTTATGAAAAACTGTTTTTT. This codes for CASSYAGGYEKLFF.

V gene TRBV2 combines with J gene TRBJ2-1, with 10 bases fitting TRBD2. This CDR3 comprises 16 residues. The J segment lost 0 bases and the V segment lost 7 bases, leaving 6 bases of the junction unmatched. Per the germline V gene, CDR1 is SNHLY and CDR2 is FYNNEI. The CDR3 region is CASIGAGGPSYNEQFF. CDR3 bases: TGTGCCAGCATAGGAGCGGGGGGGCCCTCCTACAATGAGCAGTTCTTC.

There are a few counts of this clone. The chain carries TRBV6-5 and TRBJ1-1, with 7 nucleotides matching TRBD1. Germline-derived CDR1 and CDR2 are MNHEY and SVGAGI. The CDR3 is 13 residues long. With V trimmed by 3 bases and J by 7 bases, 5 bases remained unmatched. DNA for the CDR3: TGTGCCAGCAGTTATCTCAGGACAGGTGAAGCTTTCTTT. This encodes CASSYLRTGEAFF.

The V gene is TRBV5-5, the J gene TRBJ2-1, with D unclear. Per germline, CDR1 SGHKS and CDR2 YYEKEE (reference sequence). This CDR3 is 12 amino acids long. V was cut by 2 bases and J by 8 bases, with 8 bases left in between. The CDR3 spells CASSFRVDEQFF. Written as DNA, the CDR3 is TGTGCCAGCAGCTTTCGGGTAGATGAGCAGTTCTTC.

The J gene is TRBJ1-4, the V gene TRBV7-9; TRBD1 aligns across 8 bases. CDR3 length: 17 residues. The ends lost 5 bases at V and 3 bases at J; junction bases unmatched: 11. Germline loops: CDR1 SEHNR, CDR2 FQNEAQ (reference sequence). The CDR3 here is CASSATDKQGANEKLFF. The DNA of the CDR3 is TGTGCCAGCAGCGCGACTGATAAACAGGGGGCTAATGAAAAACTGTTTTTT.

CDR3 coding DNA: TGTGCCAGCAGTTTCGGACAGGGGGCCGGGGAGACCCAGTACTTC. It specifies CASSFGQGAGETQYF. V gene TRBV27 combines with J gene TRBJ2-5; TRBD1 aligns across 11 bases. Germline loops: CDR1 MNHEY, CDR2 SMNVEV (reference sequence). The CDR3 totals 15 residues. Unmatched junction bases numbered 5, after V lost 3 bases and J lost 5 bases.

For this clone: The junction does not match germline at one end; this may be a read error. Other DNA sequences of this sample code for an identical CDR3. V usage is TRBV28 and J usage is TRBJ1-2; D gene unclear. Germline values: CDR1 MDHEN, CDR2 SYDVKM. This CDR3 spans 15 amino acids. In DNA, the CDR3 is TGCGCCAGCAGTTTATCCGCGGGTTTCGGCTATGGCTACACCTTC. It translates to CASSLSAGFGYGYTF.

The genes are TRBV12-3 or TRBV12-4 and TRBJ2-7; TRBD2 might be the D (5 bases). Trimming took off 0 bases at V and 6 bases at J, with 9 bases between the two ends. The CDR3 is 13 amino acids. CDR3 nucleotide sequence: TGTGCCAGCAGTTTAGCGAGAGGGAGCGAGCAGTACTTC. Protein: CASSLARGSEQYF.

This chain uses TRBV4-1 with TRBJ2-7, with a possible D match to TRBD2 (6 bases). The CDR3 is made up of 16 amino acids. The V and J ends lost 0 bases and 6 bases respectively, with 18 bases between them. Germline V gives CDR1 MGHRA, CDR2 YSYEKL. CDR3: CASSQDSGSSWFEQYF. CDR3 DNA sequence: TGCGCCAGCAGCCAAGATTCCGGGAGTTCTTGGTTCGAGCAGTACTTC.

This chain uses TRBV7-2 with TRBJ2-5, with a tentative D call TRBD2 (7 bases). Trimming cost V 2 bases and J 3 bases, with 16 bases left between them. The CDR3 is 16 amino acids. The germline CDR1 and CDR2 sequences are SGHTA and FQGNSA. The CDR3 protein is CASSLRGGGRKETQYF. The CDR3 nucleotides are TGTGCCAGCAGCTTAAGAGGGGGGGGCCGCAAAGAGACCCAGTACTTC. Looking up the rest from reference TRBV7-2 and TRBJ2-5 gives the full variable domain: GAGVSQSPSNKVTEKGKDVELRCDPISGHTALYWYRQSLGQGLEFLIYFQGNSAPDKSGLPSDRFSAERTGGSVSTLTIQRTQQEDSAVYLCASSLRGGGRKETQYFGPGTRLLVL.

V gene TRBV7-2 combines with J gene TRBJ2-7; 9 bases map to TRBD1. Germline CDR1 is SGHTA and CDR2 is FQGNSA. The J segment lost 3 bases and the V segment lost 4 bases, leaving 7 bases of the junction unmatched. The length of the CDR3 is 15 residues. CDR3 sequence reads: CASSSGGTGIYEQYF. The CDR3 coding sequence is TGTGCCAGCAGCTCAGGCGGGACAGGGATCTACGAGCAGTACTTC.

This sequence joins TRBV6-5 and TRBJ1-6, with a possible D match to TRBD1 (6 bases). Trimming removed 7 bases from V and 10 bases from J, with 20 bases in between. CDR3 length: 15 residues. CDR1 and CDR2 from the germline V gene are MNHEY and SVGAGI. The CDR3 protein is CASKLTGREESPLHF. The CDR3 nucleotides read TGTGCCAGCAAGTTAACAGGGAGGGAGGAATCACCCCTCCACTTT.

This chain links TRBV28 with TRBJ2-1, with 9 nucleotides matching TRBD1. The length of the CDR3 is 18 residues. V was pared by 3 bases and J by 4 bases, with 13 bases of the junction left unmatched. Per the germline V gene, CDR1 is MDHEN and CDR2 is SYDVKM. The CDR3 here is CASSFLPNRGPFYNEQFF. CDR3 bases: TGTGCCAGCAGTTTCCTACCAAACAGGGGGCCCTTTTACAATGAGCAGTTCTTC.

The chain carries TRBV10-3 and TRBJ1-5; D is possibly TRBD1 (6 bases). This CDR3 is built from 13 residues. CDR1 is ENHRY, CDR2 SYGVKD, per germline. The germline V and J ends were trimmed by 10 bases and 7 bases, with 17 bases remaining between them. The CDR3 DNA reads TGTGCCAGTACAGGGAGTTTAAGGCAGCCCCAGCATTTT. Protein sequence: CASTGSLRQPQHF.

The chain has TRBV28 and TRBJ2-5; possible D gene TRBD2, 5 bases. Germline V gene data show CDR1 as MDHEN and CDR2 as SYDVKM. The CDR3 sequence is 14 residues long. Trimming pared 5 bases from V and 5 bases from J, leaving 15 bases between. The CDR3 DNA is TGTGCCAGCAGTAACCGGGGTTTGGCGGAGACCCAGTACTTC. Its translation is CASSNRGLAETQYF.

The chain combines TRBV28 with TRBJ1-5; D may be TRBD1 (5 bases). The germline V gene encodes CDR1 MDHEN and CDR2 SYDVKM. The CDR3 loop spans 16 amino acids. Trimming shortened V by 3 bases and J by 5 bases, and 17 bases separated the two germline ends. CDR3 in amino acids: CASSFGGSGIDQPQHF. As DNA, the CDR3 is TGTGCCAGCAGTTTCGGGGGAAGTGGGATCGATCAGCCCCAGCATTTT. Looking up the rest from reference TRBV28 and TRBJ1-5 gives the full variable domain: DVKVTQSSRYLVKRTGEKVFLECVQDMDHENMFWYRQDPGLGLRLIYFSYDVKMKEKGDIPEGYSVSREKKERFSLILESASTNQTSMYLCASSFGGSGIDQPQHFGDGTRLSIL.

This clone has only one observation. This chain joins TRBV2 and TRBJ2-1; 8 nucleotides agree with TRBD1. V shed 6 bases and J 7 bases; nucleotides not matched to a gene: 2. CDR1 is SNHLY and CDR2 is FYNNEI in the germline V gene. CDR3 length: 12 amino acids. CDR3 amino acids: CASRNRGNEQFF. DNA of the CDR3: TGTGCCAGCAGAAACAGGGGGAATGAGCAGTTCTTC.

Only a few counts were recorded for this clone. V gene TRBV24-1 combines with J gene TRBJ2-7, with TRBD1 identical over 9 bases. The germline CDR1 and CDR2 sequences are KGHDR and SFDVKD. V dropped 12 bases and J dropped 5; count of bases not matched to a gene: 13. CDR3 length: 14 residues. This CDR3 is CAAGGTGLSHEQYF. The DNA of the CDR3 is TGTGCCGCCGGCGGGACAGGGTTGTCCCACGAGCAGTACTTC.

V gene TRBV24-1 combines with J gene TRBJ2-2; D gene ambiguous. This CDR3 spans 13 amino acids. V lost 2 bases and J lost 3, with 3 bases in between. Germline V gene lookup returns CDR1 KGHDR and CDR2 SFDVKD. The CDR3 nucleotides are TGTGCCACCAGTGATTCCTACACCGGGGAGCTGTTTTTT. This encodes CATSDSYTGELFF.

The rearrangement uses TRBV9 and TRBJ2-1, with a possible D match to TRBD1 (6 bases). The CDR3 is 14 residues long. Per germline, CDR1 SGDLS and CDR2 YYNGEE. V gave up 6 bases and J gave up 6 bases, with 16 bases separating them. The CDR3 nucleotides read TGTGCCAGCACCACCATGTCACAGGGCAATGAGCAGTTCTTC. It specifies CASTTMSQGNEQFF.

This clone was detected only a few times. The chain employs TRBV5-1 and TRBJ2-3; 8 nucleotides match TRBD1. The V gene's germline CDR1 is SGHRS and CDR2 YFSETQ. The CDR3 has 15 residues. The ends lost 4 bases at V and 2 bases at J; junction bases unmatched: 6. In nucleotides, the CDR3 is TGCGCCAGCAGCCTTCAGGGGGCTTCCACAGATACGCAGTATTTT. Translated, it gives CASSLQGASTDTQYF.

This clone is medium-sized by share. This rearrangement joins TRBV3-1 (or the pseudogene TRBV3-2) to TRBJ1-1; 9 bases are shared with TRBD1. The CDR3 sequence is 15 residues long. Germline CDR1 LGHDT, CDR2 YNNKEL (reference sequence). The V and J ends lost 6 bases and 2 bases, in that order; junction bases with no gene match: 7. The CDR3 DNA sequence: TGTGCCAGCAGACACCGGGACAGGGTAAACACTGAAGCTTTCTTT. As protein: CASRHRDRVNTEAFF.

The chain uses TRBV4-1 and TRBJ1-5; maybe TRBD1 (5 bases). The length of the CDR3 is 17 residues. Germline V lookup: CDR1 MGHRA, CDR2 YSYEKL. The ends were cut back, 0 bases at V and 2 bases at J, with 14 bases in the middle. This chain's CDR3 is CASSQDPQVWGNQPQHF. CDR3 in DNA: TGCGCCAGCAGCCAAGACCCACAGGTTTGGGGCAATCAGCCCCAGCATTTT.

This chain connects TRBV5-4 to TRBJ2-5; 7 bases line up with TRBD2. Germline CDR1 and CDR2: SGHNT and YYREEE (reference sequence). V gave up 1 base and J gave up 2 bases; unmatched junction bases: 2. The CDR3 is made up of 14 amino acids. The CDR3 nucleotides are TGTGCCAGCAGCTTGAGCGGGATACAAGAGACCCAGTACTTC. The encoded protein is CASSLSGIQETQYF.

DNA for the CDR3: TGTGCCTGGATTCAAGGCGGAAGAAGTTCCTACGAGCAGTACTTC. This translates into CAWIQGGRSSYEQYF. This chain uses TRBV30 with TRBJ2-7; D uncertain. The length of the CDR3 is 15 residues. CDR1 is GTSNPN and CDR2 is SVGIG in the germline V gene (reference sequence). Trimming cost V 4 bases and J 1 base, with 17 bases left between them.

V and J are TRBV29-1 and TRBJ1-1; the D gene is possibly TRBD1 (6 bases). CDR1 is SQVTM, CDR2 ANQGSEA, per germline. CDR3 length: 12 amino acids. V was cut by 3 bases and J by 1 base, with 6 bases left in between. CDR3 nucleotides: TGCAGCGTTGACAGGGGGAACACTGAAGCTTTCTTT. Its translation: CSVDRGNTEAFF.

The chain has TRBV12-3 or TRBV12-4 and TRBJ1-1; possibly TRBD1 for D (6 bases). V was cut by 1 base and J by 8 bases, with 8 bases left in between. This CDR3 contains 12 residues. Here the CDR3 DNA reads TGTGCCAGCAGTTTAGGGACAGTAGAAGCTTTCTTT. Protein: CASSLGTVEAFF.